This TCR beta chain was retrieved from a study of cytomegalovirus exposure and HLA in healthy donors. Overall study findings and caveats: While the bulk of TCR sequences proved rare, some public TCRs turned up in many donors. Later, an analysis found that TCR clusters from the first cohort tended to co-occur in the roughly 110 validation repertoires. Among TCR beta chains, those listed as cytomegalovirus-associated numbered under 200.

As regards this clone: The antigen is unknown.

The donors were members of the roughly 120-subject validation cohort (separate from the 666-subject first cohort). The method was immunoSEQ multiplex PCR; TCRdb's version includes in-frame clones alone and lacks a portion of them. The data show a few hundred thousand clones, approximately 88% seen once. The germline V gene has CDR1 ENHRY and CDR2 SYGVKD. Deletions cut 6 bases from V and 6 bases from J, with 15 bases between. This CDR3 has 13 residues. This TCR was sampled from a woman under 30 in good health and CMV-seronegative. The rearrangement joins TRBV10-3 to TRBJ2-7; D might be TRBD1 (6 bases). What was sequenced was PBMCs. The CDR3 protein is CAISEGEKGEQYF. In nucleotides, the CDR3 is TGTGCCATCAGCGAGGGGGAGAAGGGCGAGCAGTACTTC.